The 14 T cell receptor beta chains presented below share a single source sample, sequenced in a study of identical twins. TCRdb processed the 5' RACE reads anew with MiXCR; each CDR3 protein has one entry. This sample has under 350,000 distinct CDR3 sequences, with nearly 9.5% found just once. The sample was also reused in another study, on yellow fever vaccine responses in identical twins.

Sequenced input: CD8+ T cells sorted from blood. These receptors originate from a woman aged 18-29 years in good health.

This clonotype was counted many times. The chain carries TRBV20-1 and TRBJ1-1; tentatively, D is TRBD1 (5 bases). Germline CDR1 and CDR2: DFQATT and SNEGSKA (reference sequence). V lost 8 bases and J lost 0, with 19 bases in between. This CDR3 has 15 residues. The CDR3 DNA is TGCAGTCACCCTAGGGGTCAATTCATGAACACTGAAGCTTTCTTT. It yields the protein CSHPRGQFMNTEAFF.

V is TRBV27 and J is TRBJ2-5, with D maybe TRBD1 (5 bases). V was pared by 1 base and J by 3 bases, with 15 bases between. CDR3 length: 16 residues. Germline V lookup: CDR1 MNHEY, CDR2 SMNVEV (reference sequence). The CDR3 spells CASSLFLTANKETQYF. CDR3 bases: TGTGCCAGCAGTTTATTCCTGACAGCTAATAAAGAGACCCAGTACTTC.

This clonotype appeared many times. This chain links TRBV12-3 or TRBV12-4 with TRBJ2-1; 8 nucleotides match TRBD2. CDR3 length: 15 residues. V shed 3 bases and J 4 bases; nucleotides not matched to a gene: 5. CDR3 sequence reads: CASSFGSGVYNEQFF. CDR3 DNA sequence: TGTGCCAGCAGTTTTGGTAGCGGGGTGTACAATGAGCAGTTCTTC.

The rearrangement joins TRBV28 to TRBJ2-1; 12 nucleotides align to TRBD1. The CDR3 is made up of 16 amino acids. CDR1 MDHEN and CDR2 SYDVKM come from the germline V gene. J gave up 4 bases and V 7 bases, and 8 bases lay outside the gene matches. The CDR3 loop is CASTAGQGAPYNEQFF. The CDR3 region has the DNA TGTGCCAGCACAGCGGGACAGGGGGCGCCGTACAATGAGCAGTTCTTC.

This clonotype was seen a few times. The chain combines TRBV12-3 or TRBV12-4 with TRBJ2-7; 7 bases agree with TRBD1. J was trimmed by 3 bases and V by 5 bases; bases with no gene match: 10. The CDR3 runs 15 residues. The CDR3 loop is CASSAMGDSSYEQYF. DNA of the CDR3: TGTGCCAGCAGTGCGATGGGGGACAGTAGCTACGAGCAGTACTTC.

This clonotype came up a few times. The rearrangement links TRBV27 to TRBJ1-2; no clear D gene. Germline assignment: CDR1 MNHEY and CDR2 SMNVEV (reference sequence). V shed 2 bases and J shed 5 bases, with 9 bases lying between them. The CDR3 has 13 residues. The CDR3 protein is CASSLVPGYGYTF. The CDR3 nucleotides are TGTGCCAGCAGTTTAGTGCCGGGTTATGGCTACACCTTC.

This clonotype was recorded a few times. This chain connects TRBV28 to TRBJ2-4; D unresolved. The germline V and J ends were trimmed by 4 bases and 3 bases, with 22 bases remaining between them. The V gene's germline CDR1 is MDHEN and CDR2 SYDVKM. The CDR3 contains 18 residues. In DNA form, the CDR3 reads TGTGCCAGCAGTTCTGACACGCTTGGGGTTTTTCGCAAAAACATTCAGTACTTC. Protein: CASSSDTLGVFRKNIQYF.

This clonotype was detected only a few times. The CDR3 DNA sequence: TGTGCCAGCAGTCTACTCCCGGGACTAGCGGAAGGGAACACAGATACGCAGTATTTT. This translates into CASSLLPGLAEGNTDTQYF. The chain is built from TRBV27 and TRBJ2-3; 11 bases map to TRBD2. The CDR3 is 19 residues long. Germline V gives CDR1 MNHEY, CDR2 SMNVEV (reference sequence). Unmatched junction bases numbered 15, after V lost 5 bases and J lost 2 bases.

By frequency in the sample, this clonotype is medium-sized. V is TRBV4-2 and J is TRBJ1-5, with D unresolved. The V gene's germline CDR1 is LGHNA and CDR2 YNFKEQ. V was trimmed by 0 bases and J by 6 bases, leaving 18 bases between them. This CDR3 is 17 amino acids long. The CDR3, as DNA: TGTGCCAGCAGCCAAGACGGGGATGCGGGAACTACTCAGCCCCAGCATTTT. This codes for CASSQDGDAGTTQPQHF.

This clonotype was detected ten times or more. The CDR3 sequence is CASSQASGGKETQYF. The CDR3 coding sequence is TGCGCCAGCAGCCAAGCGTCGGGCGGGAAAGAGACCCAGTACTTC. The chain uses TRBV4-3 and TRBJ2-5, with D possibly TRBD2 on 6 matching bases. Germline V gene data show CDR1 as LGHNA and CDR2 as YSLEER. V was shortened by 1 base and J by 3 bases, with 12 bases between the two germline ends. This CDR3 has 15 amino acids.

The chain carries TRBV12-3 or TRBV12-4 and TRBJ2-7, with no clear D. Trimming removed 1 base from V and 3 bases from J, with 4 bases in between. The CDR3 has 12 amino acids. This CDR3 reads CASSLVFYEQYF. The CDR3, as DNA: TGTGCCAGCAGTTTAGTATTCTACGAGCAGTACTTC.

In this sample, this clonotype turned up a few times. The gene calls are TRBV9 and TRBJ2-7; 13 bases match TRBD2. V trimming: 4 bases; J trimming: 0 bases; junction bases outside the gene matches: 10. The CDR3 covers 18 residues. CDR1 and CDR2 (germline): SGDLS, YYNGEE. CDR3: CASSPRGGLAGPSYEQYF. CDR3 in DNA: TGTGCCAGCAGCCCCCGGGGGGGACTAGCGGGGCCCTCCTACGAGCAGTACTTC. Filled out from reference TRBV9 and TRBJ2-7, the complete variable domain reads DSGVTQTPKHLITATGQRVTLRCSPRSGDLSVYWYQQSLDQGLQFLIQYYNGEERAKGNILERFSAQQFPDLHSELNLSSLELGDSALYFCASSPRGGLAGPSYEQYFGPGTRLTVT.

This clonotype came up a few times. The chain joins TRBV2 to TRBJ2-3; TRBD2 matches at 10 bases. The germline V gene has CDR1 SNHLY and CDR2 FYNNEI. V shed 3 bases, J shed 4 bases, and the junction held 4 bases outside the gene matches. The CDR3 extends over 15 amino acids. The CDR3 DNA reads as TGTGCCAGCAGTGACGCTAGCGGGAGTGCAGATACGCAGTATTTT. It codes for CASSDASGSADTQYF.

The chain combines TRBV6-1 with TRBJ2-3; 7 nucleotides agree with TRBD2. The CDR3 contains 14 residues. With V trimmed by 6 bases and J by 3 bases, 6 bases remained unmatched. Germline assignment: CDR1 MNHNS and CDR2 SASEGT. Here the CDR3 DNA reads TGTGCCAGCAGAGACCCAGCGGGGACAGATACGCAGTATTTT. It is translated as CASRDPAGTDTQYF.